One and the same sample provided the 10 T cell receptor beta chains below, sequenced in a study of CD4 T cells in relation to SARS-CoV-2 and coronaviruses. Before the COVID-19 pandemic, during about 2010-2018, CD4+ T cells were taken from unexposed donors. Produced via immunoSEQ multiplex PCR; TCRdb's table is partial and in-frame only. The repertoire holds approximately 59,000 clones, with 87% as singletons. The sequenced material came from memory CD4+ T cells from PBMCs. These receptors were taken from a human donor in good health.

The chain employs TRBV2 and TRBJ1-5; 9 bases line up with TRBD1. Germline V gene lookup returns CDR1 SNHLY and CDR2 FYNNEI. V dropped 6 bases and J dropped 7; count of bases not matched to a gene: 7. The length of the CDR3 is 14 residues. The CDR3 protein is CASRETGGGQPQHF. CDR3 in DNA: TGTGCCAGCAGGGAAACAGGGGGCGGGCAGCCCCAGCATTTT.

Comments on this clone: One junction end does not reproduce the germline sequence, and a read error may be involved. V usage is TRBV3-1 (or the pseudogene TRBV3-2) and J usage is TRBJ1-2; perhaps TRBD1 as D (6 bases). The CDR3 covers 13 residues. CDR1 is LGHDT and CDR2 is YNNKEL in the germline V gene (reference sequence). CDR3 protein: CASSRRQDDSPIF. DNA for the CDR3: TGTGCCAGCAGCCGCCGACAGGACGATTCACCAATCTTC.

The chain is built from TRBV9 and TRBJ2-1; D gene unclear. V was trimmed by 0 bases and J by 6 bases, leaving 7 bases between them. Germline loops: CDR1 SGDLS, CDR2 YYNGEE. The CDR3 is made up of 13 amino acids. The CDR3 region has the DNA TGTGCCAGCAGCGTAGTTCCCCGCAATGAGCAGTTCTTC. Translated, it gives CASSVVPRNEQFF.

V usage is TRBV18 and J usage is TRBJ1-1; TRBD1 is a possible D gene (6 bases). The CDR3 has 16 amino acids. Germline CDR1 and CDR2: KGHSH and LQKENI. The ends were cut back, 1 base at V and 4 bases at J, with 16 bases in the middle. CDR3 region: CASSPQGGRRVTEAFF. DNA of the CDR3: TGTGCCAGCTCACCACAGGGGGGAAGGAGGGTCACTGAAGCTTTCTTT.

Written as DNA, the CDR3 is TGTGCCAGCAGTTACCGGGACAGCGCCGCTGGTGGCTACACCTTC. Translated: CASSYRDSAAGGYTF. The chain recombines TRBV6-5 with TRBJ1-2; 7 nucleotides match TRBD1. The CDR3 spans 15 residues. Looked up from germline, CDR1 is MNHEY and CDR2 is SVGAGI. V was pared by 2 bases and J by 7 bases, with 10 bases of the junction left unmatched.

The chain couples TRBV29-1 to TRBJ2-5; no reliable D call. Per the germline V gene, CDR1 is SQVTM and CDR2 is ANQGSEA. Deletions cut 4 bases from V and 5 bases from J, with 8 bases between. This CDR3 comprises 11 residues. Here the CDR3 DNA reads TGCAGCGTTGGTGGGTCGGAGACCCAGTACTTC. Translation gives CSVGGSETQYF. The full variable domain, rest sourced from reference TRBV29-1 and TRBJ2-5, is SAVISQKPSRDICQRGTSLTIQCQVDSQVTMMFWYRQQPGQSLTLIATANQGSEATYESGFVIDKFPISRPNLTFSTLTVSNMSPEDSSIYLCSVGGSETQYFGPGTRLLVL.

The rearrangement links TRBV27 to TRBJ2-7; D unresolved. V shed 7 bases and J shed 2 bases, with 15 bases lying between them. The CDR3 extends over 14 amino acids. Germline CDR1 and CDR2: MNHEY and SMNVEV (reference sequence). The CDR3: CASKAANRPYEQYF. In DNA form, the CDR3 reads TGTGCCAGCAAAGCCGCAAACAGACCCTACGAGCAGTACTTC.

The chain combines TRBV4-2 with TRBJ2-2; TRBD1 is a possible D gene (5 bases). Germline-derived CDR1 and CDR2 are LGHNA and YNFKEQ. The CDR3 consists of 16 residues. V gave up 2 bases and J gave up 2 bases, with 12 bases separating them. Written as DNA, the CDR3 is TGTGCCAGCAGCCAATTCTCTGGGGCTAACACCGGGGAGCTGTTTTTT. Translating it yields CASSQFSGANTGELFF.

This clone was counted a few times. The CDR3 is CASKVEDSLNTEAFF. CDR3 sequence (DNA): TGTGCCAGCAAGGTGGAAGACAGCCTGAACACTGAAGCTTTCTTT. V usage is TRBV6-4 and J usage is TRBJ1-1; the D gene is possibly TRBD1 (5 bases). Germline V gene lookup returns CDR1 MRHNA and CDR2 SNTAGT. The CDR3 extends over 15 amino acids. Trimming shortened V by 7 bases and J by 0 bases, and 15 bases separated the two germline ends.

This chain uses TRBV2 with TRBJ2-3; D possibly uses TRBD1 or TRBD2 (7 bases each). The germline V gene has CDR1 SNHLY and CDR2 FYNNEI. V lost 11 bases and J 4 bases, leaving 13 bases between the germline ends. CDR3 length: 12 amino acids. The CDR3 here is CASQGGPDTQYF. CDR3 DNA: TGTGCCTCCCAGGGGGGGCCAGATACGCAGTATTTT.